Listed below are T cell receptor beta chains from one sample, sequenced in a study of chemoradiotherapy in HPV16-positive cancers. Clones were read by immunoSEQ multiplex PCR, and TCRdb kept only the in-frame ones, dropping some. The sample contains about 4,800 clones, about 90% of which appear only once. The sequencing used tumor tissue, collected from a patient who underwent chemoradiotherapy. Receptors originate from a human donor with HPV-associated anogenital cancer. Each CDR3 is given with its conserved first and last residue. Fields, in order: V gene, clone size, D gene, J gene, CDR3 protein, CDR3 DNA. D genes are given only for firm matches. The size field is filled for only some rows; it gives once, few, many or a size class.

V gene: TRBV7-9
clone size: -
D gene: TRBD2
J gene: TRBJ2-3
CDR3 protein: CASSLGSAGGTDTQYF
CDR3 DNA: TGTGCCAGCAGCTTAGGCTCTGCGGGGGGCACAGATACGCAGTATTTT

V gene: TRBV7-9
clone size: once
D gene: -
J gene: TRBJ1-2
CDR3 protein: CASSPGAGNYGYTF
CDR3 DNA: TGTGCCAGCAGCCCAGGGGCGGGTAACTATGGCTACACCTTC

V gene: TRBV6-5
clone size: -
D gene: -
J gene: TRBJ1-6
CDR3 protein: CASSLDSNSPLHF
CDR3 DNA: TGTGCCAGCAGTTTAGATTCTAATTCACCCCTCCACTTT

V gene: TRBV19
clone size: -
D gene: TRBD1
J gene: TRBJ1-5
CDR3 protein: CASSIDQGGTNQPQHF
CDR3 DNA: TGTGCCAGTAGTATAGACCAGGGGGGAACCAATCAGCCCCAGCATTTT

V gene: TRBV5-1
clone size: -
D gene: -
J gene: TRBJ1-4
CDR3 protein: CASSVSGSEKLFF
CDR3 DNA: TGCGCCAGCAGCGTATCAGGGAGTGAAAAACTGTTTTTT

V gene: TRBV7-8
clone size: -
D gene: -
J gene: TRBJ1-5
CDR3 protein: CASSLLGLNQPQHF
CDR3 DNA: TGTGCCAGCAGCTTACTCGGCCTGAATCAGCCCCAGCATTTT

V gene: TRBV11-2
clone size: -
D gene: TRBD1
J gene: TRBJ1-5
CDR3 protein: CASSQNTGGGQPQHF
CDR3 DNA: TGTGCCAGCAGCCAAAATACAGGGGGTGGACAGCCCCAGCATTTT

V gene: TRBV25-1
clone size: -
D gene: -
J gene: TRBJ2-3
CDR3 protein: CASSVTGSTDTQYF
CDR3 DNA: TGTGCCAGCAGTGTGACAGGTAGCACAGATACGCAGTATTTT

V gene: TRBV2
clone size: -
D gene: -
J gene: TRBJ2-1
CDR3 protein: CASSVDRIGEQFF
CDR3 DNA: TGTGCCAGCAGTGTCGACAGGATCGGTGAGCAGTTCTTC

V gene: TRBV6-1
clone size: -
D gene: TRBD2
J gene: TRBJ2-3
CDR3 protein: CASSDLAGGLDTQYF
CDR3 DNA: TGTGCCAGCAGTGATCTAGCGGGGGGCCTAGATACGCAGTATTTT

V gene: TRBV7-9
clone size: -
D gene: -
J gene: TRBJ1-1
CDR3 protein: CASSLGSLEAFF
CDR3 DNA: TGTGCCAGCAGCTTAGGTTCCCTTGAAGCTTTCTTT

V gene: TRBV19
clone size: -
D gene: -
J gene: TRBJ2-7
CDR3 protein: CASVDERGSYEQYF
CDR3 DNA: TGTGCCAGTGTGGATGAGCGCGGCTCCTACGAGCAGTACTTC

V gene: TRBV27
clone size: once
D gene: TRBD1
J gene: TRBJ1-5
CDR3 protein: CASSAGTGGRQPQHF
CDR3 DNA: TGTGCCAGCAGTGCCGGGACAGGGGGTCGTCAGCCCCAGCATTTT

V gene: TRBV5-4
clone size: -
D gene: TRBD1
J gene: TRBJ1-2
CDR3 protein: CASSLGQGGLGGYTF
CDR3 DNA: TGTGCCAGCAGCCTAGGACAGGGAGGTCTAGGTGGCTACACCTTC

V gene: TRBV2
clone size: -
D gene: TRBD1
J gene: TRBJ1-3
CDR3 protein: CASSSGTGGNTIYF
CDR3 DNA: TGTGCCAGCAGCAGTGGGACAGGTGGAAACACCATATATTTT

V gene: TRBV2
clone size: -
D gene: -
J gene: TRBJ1-1
CDR3 protein: CASRTGIMNTEAFF
CDR3 DNA: TGTGCCAGCAGGACCGGGATTATGAACACTGAAGCTTTCTTT